A selection of T cell receptor beta chains follows, all from one sample in a study of blood T cell repertoires in COVID-19. Some clones are missing from TCRdb's copy, which holds only in-frame ones; the method was immunoSEQ multiplex PCR. The sample has about 220,000 clones, roughly 80% seen once. Sequenced input: peripheral blood. The receptor source for this set is a woman in her 70s with COVID-19, enrolled during active disease. The CDR3 runs from the conserved cysteine through the conserved F or W. The D gene is left open where the match is weak. The size field is filled for only some rows; it gives once, few, many or a size class.

clone_size	d_call	v_call	j_call	cdr3_aa	cdr3_nt
NA	NA	TRBV7-2	TRBJ2-5	CASSSSPGGGRETQYF	TGTGCCAGCAGCTCATCGCCAGGGGGAGGAAGGGAGACCCAGTACTTC
NA	NA	TRBV24-1	TRBJ1-2	CATSDFPKQGTYGYTF	TGTGCCACCAGTGATTTTCCCAAACAGGGTACCTATGGCTACACCTTC
once	TRBD1	TRBV18	TRBJ1-2	CASSLGQGDYGYTF	TGTGCCAGCTCACTAGGACAGGGGGACTATGGCTACACCTTC
once	NA	TRBV27	TRBJ2-7	CASSWGVPYEQYF	TGTGCCAGCAGTTGGGGAGTACCCTACGAGCAGTACTTC
few	NA	TRBV27	TRBJ1-6	CASSLFPNNSPLHF	TGTGCCAGCAGTTTGTTCCCTAATAATTCACCCCTCCACTTT
NA	NA	TRBV2	TRBJ2-7	CASSGSSYEQYF	TGTGCCAGCAGTGGGAGCTCCTACGAGCAGTACTTC
NA	NA	TRBV30	TRBJ1-2	CAWSDLGVPYGYTF	TGTGCCTGGAGTGACCTAGGGGTACCCTATGGCTACACCTTC
NA	NA	TRBV19	TRBJ1-6	CASSNGDNSPLHF	TGTGCCAGTAGTAACGGAGATAATTCACCCCTCCACTTT
NA	NA	TRBV28	TRBJ2-7	CASSLRPDSKYF	TGTGCCAGCAGTTTAAGGCCAGACTCGAAGTACTTC
NA	TRBD2	TRBV5-5	TRBJ2-7	CASSLIAGGAHEQYF	TGTGCCAGCAGCTTGATAGCGGGAGGAGCCCACGAGCAGTACTTC
NA	NA	TRBV5-6	TRBJ2-7	CASSSLGFEQYF	TGTGCCAGCAGCTCACTAGGCTTCGAGCAGTACTTC
NA	TRBD2	TRBV7-8	TRBJ2-2	CASSLGLAAHRELFF	TGTGCCAGCAGCTTGGGACTAGCAGCCCACCGGGAGCTGTTTTTT
NA	NA	TRBV21-1	TRBJ2-7	CASSKEKRKDRGYNEQYF	TGTGCCAGCAGCAAAGAGAAAAGGAAGGACAGGGGGTATAACGAGCAGTACTTC
NA	NA	TRBV10-3	TRBJ1-2	CAISERGDYAYTF	TGTGCCATCAGTGAAAGGGGGGACTATGCCTACACCTTC
NA	NA	TRBV28	TRBJ1-2	CASSLISPGNYGYTF	TGTGCCAGCAGTTTGATTAGTCCCGGGAACTATGGCTACACCTTC
NA	TRBD2	TRBV27	TRBJ2-1	CASSTSGRANEQFF	TGTGCCAGCAGCACAAGCGGGAGAGCAAATGAGCAGTTCTTC
NA	TRBD2	TRBV11-2	TRBJ2-1	CASSLTWASGGDEQFF	TGTGCCAGCAGCCTAACTTGGGCTAGCGGAGGGGATGAGCAGTTCTTC
NA	NA	TRBV24-1	TRBJ1-2	CATSRTGKEGYTF	TGTGCCACCAGTCGAACAGGGAAAGAGGGCTACACCTTC
NA	NA	TRBV24-1	TRBJ2-7	CATSDLLWQANLYEQYF	TGTGCCACCAGTGATTTGCTCTGGCAGGCCAACCTTTACGAGCAGTACTTC
NA	TRBD1	TRBV7-6	TRBJ2-7	CASSPRAGQGNGYEQYF	TGTGCCAGCAGCCCTAGGGCGGGACAGGGAAACGGCTACGAGCAGTACTTC
NA	NA	TRBV5-4	TRBJ1-6	CASSLVRGNSPLHF	TGTGCCAGCAGCTTGGTCAGGGGAAATTCACCCCTCCACTTT
NA	TRBD2	TRBV6-6	TRBJ2-7	CASSYSRLAGTYEQYF	TGTGCCAGCAGTTACTCACGTCTAGCGGGAACCTACGAGCAGTACTTC
NA	TRBD1	TRBV28	TRBJ1-5	CASSGRQGSDQPQHF	TGTGCCAGCAGTGGGAGACAGGGCTCGGATCAGCCCCAGCATTTT
NA	TRBD2	TRBV2	TRBJ2-1	CASSGEAGLNNEQFF	TGTGCCAGCAGTGGGGAAGCGGGGCTGAACAATGAGCAGTTCTTC
NA	NA	TRBV11-2	TRBJ2-3	CASSLRGTDTQYF	TGTGCCAGCAGCCTCAGGGGTACAGATACGCAGTATTTT
NA	TRBD2	TRBV3-1/TRBV3-2	TRBJ2-2	CASSQRLGLALAGELFF	TGTGCCAGCAGCCAACGCCTCGGACTAGCGCTGGCCGGGGAGCTGTTTTTT
NA	TRBD1	TRBV5-1	TRBJ1-6	CASRRDRGNSPLHF	TGCGCCAGCAGAAGGGACAGGGGTAATTCACCCCTCCACTTT
NA	TRBD1	TRBV7-2	TRBJ1-1	CASSGNRGITEAFF	TGTGCCAGCAGCGGTAACAGGGGTATCACTGAAGCTTTCTTT
NA	NA	TRBV7-9	TRBJ1-3	CASSLGQLGNTIYF	TGTGCCAGCAGCTTGGGGCAGCTCGGAAACACCATATATTTT
NA	TRBD1	TRBV3-1/TRBV3-2	TRBJ2-2	CASSPSLRRTGTGGVSGELFF	TGTGCCAGCAGCCCCTCTCTCCGCCGGACCGGGACAGGGGGAGTCAGCGGGGAGCTGTTTTTT
NA	TRBD2	TRBV10-3	TRBJ2-1	CAISEGLAGVGNEQFF	TGTGCCATCAGTGAGGGACTAGCGGGAGTTGGCAATGAGCAGTTCTTC
once	NA	TRBV10-3	TRBJ1-2	CAISEGGNGYTF	TGTGCCATCAGTGAGGGGGGGAATGGCTACACCTTC
few	TRBD1	TRBV24-1	TRBJ2-1	CATSVEDRAYNEQFF	TGTGCCACCAGTGTGGAGGACAGGGCATACAATGAGCAGTTCTTC
NA	TRBD2	TRBV11-2	TRBJ2-1	CASSVRLAEFTYNEQFF	TGTGCCAGCAGCGTTCGACTAGCGGAATTCACCTACAATGAGCAGTTCTTC
NA	NA	TRBV28	TRBJ1-1	CASSPQAGGRTEAFF	TGTGCCAGCAGTCCACAGGCGGGGGGGAGGACTGAAGCTTTCTTT
NA	NA	TRBV28	TRBJ2-1	CASGPNLNLVNEQFF	TGTGCCAGCGGGCCGAATCTGAACCTTGTAAATGAGCAGTTCTTC
NA	NA	TRBV5-1	TRBJ2-7	CASSEQSGTSWMEQYF	TGCGCCAGCAGCGAACAATCCGGGACTTCTTGGATGGAGCAGTACTTC
NA	NA	TRBV28	TRBJ1-1	CASSFAGTEAFF	TGTGCCAGCAGTTTCGCAGGTACTGAAGCTTTCTTT
NA	TRBD2	TRBV11-2	TRBJ2-2	CASSLFTSANTGELFF	TGTGCCAGCAGCTTATTCACTAGCGCCAACACCGGGGAGCTGTTTTTT
once	NA	TRBV19	TRBJ1-5	CASSYVRGDQPQHF	TGTGCCAGTAGTTATGTCAGGGGTGATCAGCCCCAGCATTTT
few	TRBD1	TRBV18	TRBJ2-6	CASSPVGMTGGSGANVLTF	TGTGCCAGCTCTCCAGTGGGCATGACAGGGGGCTCTGGGGCCAACGTCCTGACTTTC
once	TRBD1	TRBV2	TRBJ2-7	CASGRQGGSYEQYF	TGTGCCAGCGGACGACAGGGGGGGTCCTACGAGCAGTACTTC
NA	TRBD2	TRBV4-1	TRBJ2-3	CASSQGPLAGAPDTQYF	TGCGCCAGCAGCCAAGGCCCCCTAGCGGGAGCTCCAGATACGCAGTATTTT
NA	NA	TRBV6-2/TRBV6-3	TRBJ2-3	CASSYPPGGPTDTQYF	TGTGCCAGCAGTTACCCCCCCGGAGGCCCCACAGATACGCAGTATTTT
NA	TRBD1	TRBV10-2	TRBJ1-5	CASRLGTGPPDSNQPQHF	TGCGCCAGCAGATTGGGGACAGGGCCTCCCGATAGCAATCAGCCCCAGCATTTT
once	TRBD1	TRBV7-2	TRBJ2-1	CASSFGTGVSYNEQFF	TGTGCCAGCAGCTTCGGGACAGGGGTCTCCTACAATGAGCAGTTCTTC
NA	TRBD1	TRBV5-1	TRBJ2-3	CASRFRDRFTDTQYF	TGCGCCAGCAGATTCCGGGACAGATTCACAGATACGCAGTATTTT
few	NA	TRBV10-3	TRBJ1-2	CAISAGSSYTF	TGTGCCATCAGTGCCGGGTCGAGCTACACCTTC
NA	TRBD2	TRBV20-1	TRBJ2-1	CSAKGLAGQFF	TGCAGTGCTAAAGGACTAGCGGGACAGTTCTTC
NA	NA	TRBV7-2	TRBJ2-5	CASGAVETQYF	TGTGCCAGCGGGGCGGTGGAGACCCAGTACTTC
once	TRBD1	TRBV19	TRBJ2-7	CASSIEAGGSYEQYF	TGTGCCAGTAGTATAGAGGCAGGGGGATCCTACGAGCAGTACTTC
NA	NA	TRBV5-1	TRBJ2-7	CASTKGDVSSYEQYF	TGCGCCAGCACCAAGGGAGACGTGAGCTCCTACGAGCAGTACTTC
NA	TRBD2	TRBV30	TRBJ2-1	CASYFGLAGVGEQFF	TGTGCCTCATACTTCGGGCTAGCGGGAGTGGGTGAGCAGTTCTTC
NA	NA	TRBV6-2/TRBV6-3	TRBJ2-7	CASSYRWDFSYEQYF	TGTGCCAGCAGTTACCGGTGGGACTTCAGCTACGAGCAGTACTTC
NA	TRBD1	TRBV6-6	TRBJ1-4	CASRDRANNEKLFF	TGTGCCAGCAGGGACAGGGCCAATAATGAAAAACTGTTTTTT
NA	NA	TRBV6-1	TRBJ1-1	CASSENRREGNTEAFF	TGTGCCAGCAGTGAGAACCGACGGGAGGGGAACACTGAAGCTTTCTTT
NA	NA	TRBV7-9	TRBJ2-1	CASSLLGGINDEQFF	TGTGCCAGCAGCTTATTAGGCGGGATAAACGATGAGCAGTTCTTC
NA	TRBD2	TRBV18	TRBJ2-7	CASSPNRRETEQYF	TGTGCCAGCTCACCAAATCGGCGGGAGACCGAGCAGTACTTC